A selection of T cell receptor beta chains follows, all from one sample in a study of molecular identifiers for immune sequencing clone quantification. TCRdb itself ran the PCR reads through MiXCR, one entry per CDR3 protein. The data show more than 300,000 distinct CDR3 sequences, over 20% seen once. The sequencing sample was made of naive CD8+ T cells from blood, with Jurkat cell RNA spiked in. These receptors all come from a human donor in good health. Some libraries in this study had Jurkat cell RNA spiked in. Both conserved end residues are part of each CDR3. Fields, in order: V gene, D gene, J gene, clone size, CDR3 DNA, CDR3 protein. D genes are given only for firm matches. Rows may omit the clone size; those that give it use once, few, many or a size class.

TRBV4-3	TRBD1	TRBJ2-7	.	TGCGCCAGCAGCCCCGGACAGGCCCCCTCCTACGAGCAGTACTTC	CASSPGQAPSYEQYF
TRBV11-2	.	TRBJ2-1	many	TGTGCCAGCAGCTTAGATTTCGCTGGTGAGCAGTTCTTC	CASSLDFAGEQFF
TRBV27	.	TRBJ1-6	.	TGTGCCAGCAGTAACCAGAATTCACCCCTCCACTTT	CASSNQNSPLHF
TRBV27	.	TRBJ2-1	.	TGTGCCAGCGGAGTTTTAGTGGGGCCAAACAATGAGCAGTTCTTC	CASGVLVGPNNEQFF
TRBV20-1	.	TRBJ1-6	many	TGCAGTGCTAGACTCCCTATTCAGGGGAGATCACCCCTCCACTTT	CSARLPIQGRSPLHF
TRBV19	TRBD2	TRBJ2-2	.	TGTGCCAGTAGTCCCGGGAGGGCCCCCGGGGAGCTGTTTTTT	CASSPGRAPGELFF
TRBV7-8	.	TRBJ1-5	many	TGTGCCAGCAGCCCAAGGGGTACGGGACAGCCCCAGCATTTT	CASSPRGTGQPQHF
TRBV2	.	TRBJ1-5	many	TGTGCCAGCAGCGAAACGGCGTATAGCAATCAGCCCCAGCATTTT	CASSETAYSNQPQHF
TRBV4-3	.	TRBJ1-1	.	TGCGCCAGCAGCCAAGAGGGAGGTTTAGAAGCTTTCTTT	CASSQEGGLEAFF
TRBV13	TRBD1	TRBJ1-1	many	TGTGCCAGCAGCAAGTGGACAGGGGAGAACACTGAAGCTTTCTTT	CASSKWTGENTEAFF
TRBV6-5	.	TRBJ2-1	few	TGTGCCAGCAGTTACACGGTGAGGGGTGAGCAGTTCTTC	CASSYTVRGEQFF
TRBV19	.	TRBJ1-5	many	TGTGCCAGTACCCCGGGACGGATCAATCAGCCCCAGCATTTT	CASTPGRINQPQHF
TRBV2	.	TRBJ2-3	.	TGTGCCAGCAGCTTCTACAGGGAAACAACAGATACGCAGTATTTT	CASSFYRETTDTQYF
TRBV12-3/TRBV12-4	.	TRBJ2-1	many	TGTGCCAGCACCGCAGTGCCGGGGGATGAGCAGTTCTTC	CASTAVPGDEQFF
TRBV20-1	TRBD1	TRBJ1-1	few	TGCAGCGCTAGGCCGGGACAGGGGCAGACTGAAGCTTTCTTT	CSARPGQGQTEAFF
TRBV5-4	.	TRBJ2-5	many	TGTGCCAGCAGCTCTGGACTGGAGCGGGAAGAGACCCAGTACTTC	CASSSGLEREETQYF
TRBV7-9	.	TRBJ1-1	.	TGTGCCAGCATCCCGGTAGGGGGGCCTCGCACTGAAGCTTTCTTT	CASIPVGGPRTEAFF
TRBV20-1	.	TRBJ2-1	many	TGCAGTGCTAGAGAGGGCAATGAGCAGTTCTTC	CSAREGNEQFF
TRBV7-9	.	TRBJ2-7	few	TGTGCCAGCAGCCCTCGGGACGGACTGACCTACGAGCAGTACTTC	CASSPRDGLTYEQYF
TRBV24-1	TRBD1	TRBJ2-2	many	TGTGCCACCAGCCGGACAGGGGACACCGGGGAGCTGTTTTTT	CATSRTGDTGELFF
TRBV30	.	TRBJ1-2	.	TGTGCCTGTGATCCCCTGAGATATGGCTACACCTTC	CACDPLRYGYTF
TRBV12-3/TRBV12-4	.	TRBJ2-7	many	TGTGCCAGCAGTCCAGTGGGGCCCCCCGAGCAGTACTTC	CASSPVGPPEQYF
TRBV28	.	TRBJ2-7	.	TGTGCCAGCAGTCCCCAAGGGGGGGACAGAACCTACGAGCAGTACTTC	CASSPQGGDRTYEQYF
TRBV12-5	TRBD1	TRBJ2-7	many	TGTGCTAGTGGTTCCACACAGGGGTCCCCCCACGAGCAGTACTTC	CASGSTQGSPHEQYF
TRBV29-1	.	TRBJ2-3	many	TGCAGCGTTGGGGCGTTGGGGGGGCACACAGATACGCAGTATTTT	CSVGALGGHTDTQYF
TRBV12-3/TRBV12-4	.	TRBJ2-1	many	TGTGCCAGCAGTCACTACAAGAGTTCCTACAATGAGCAGTTCTTC	CASSHYKSSYNEQFF
TRBV20-1	.	TRBJ2-7	many	TGCAGTGTTGGCGGGAAAAGCTCCTACGAGCAGTACTTC	CSVGGKSSYEQYF
TRBV7-2	.	TRBJ2-3	many	TGTGCCAGCAGCTCTACCACGGGAGCCGCAGATACGCAGTATTTT	CASSSTTGAADTQYF
TRBV27	.	TRBJ1-1	many	TGTGCCAGCAGTGCTGAGGGCAGGTTTCGTATCACTGAAGCTTTCTTT	CASSAEGRFRITEAFF